This record concerns one T cell receptor beta chain sequence. Its antigen is unidentified. It was with a sample-barcoded 5' primer and a J-beta primer mix that a second PCR of roughly 7 to 11 cycles was run. One entry per CDR3 protein results from TCRdb running MiXCR on the 5' RACE reads. The sample consists of 890,000 or so distinct CDR3 sequences, less than 80% of them appearing once. The sample originates from a study of blood T cells in healthy people across ages. Whole-study results and caveats: Both higher diversity and more naive CD4+ cells marked long-lived donors when set against aged donors. Naive T cell percentage showed a strong correlation with TCR beta diversity. Roughly linearly, TCR beta diversity per million T cells fell as age increased.

Peripheral blood samples of around 9.8 milliliters were drawn from each donor. The CDR3 is 17 residues long. The V gene end was trimmed by 3 bases and the J gene end by 2 bases; junction bases not matched to a gene: 10. Germline CDR1 is MNHEY and CDR2 is SMNVEV (reference sequence). Sequencing was done on a sample of blood. This TCR came from a man aged 25 to 40 in good health. The chain employs TRBV27 and TRBJ2-1; 7 positions match TRBD1. The CDR3 loop reads CASSFPKPGTAYNEQFF. As DNA, the CDR3 is TGTGCCAGCAGTTTCCCGAAGCCCGGGACAGCCTACAATGAGCAGTTCTTC.